The 9 T cell receptor beta chains presented below share a single source sample, sequenced in a study of high-grade serous ovarian cancer treatment subgroups. Tumor tissue was taken before any definitive surgery or chemotherapy was given. Profiling relied on immunoSEQ multiplex PCR, and the TCRdb table lists in-frame clones only, not all of them. The table lists roughly 3,600 clones, roughly 70% of them singletons. Input material: tumor tissue. The receptors were sampled from a human donor with high-grade serous ovarian cancer.

This chain joins TRBV5-1 and TRBJ2-1; 10 bases are a match to TRBD2. The CDR3 length is 16 residues. Germline values: CDR1 SGHRS, CDR2 YFSETQ. V dropped 4 bases and J dropped 8; count of bases not matched to a gene: 12. CDR3 region: CASSPLSGGASDEQFF. The CDR3 nucleotides are TGCGCCAGCAGCCCGTTAAGCGGGGGGGCGTCCGATGAGCAGTTCTTC.

The gene calls are TRBV5-1 and TRBJ1-1; no clear D gene. Trimming removed 4 bases from V and 1 base from J, with 14 bases in between. Germline CDR1 SGHRS, CDR2 YFSETQ. This CDR3 comprises 15 residues. CDR3 nucleotides: TGCGCCAGCAGCGCACGGAGCTCGGGGAACACTGAAGCTTTCTTT. The encoded protein is CASSARSSGNTEAFF.

The chain uses TRBV10-3 and TRBJ1-2; no firm D call. V dropped 2 bases and J dropped 3 bases, with 16 bases sitting between them. Germline V lookup: CDR1 ENHRY, CDR2 SYGVKD. The CDR3 sequence is 16 residues long. CDR3 in amino acids: CAISEPFADGDYGYTF. DNA for the CDR3: TGTGCCATCAGTGAGCCTTTTGCCGACGGCGACTATGGCTACACCTTC.

Note on this clone: This same CDR3 is encoded by further DNA sequences in the sample. The chain recombines TRBV19 with TRBJ1-1, with TRBD1 matching over 9 bases. The CDR3 has 13 amino acids. V was clipped by 9 bases and J by 0 bases; unmatched bases: 2. The V gene's germline CDR1 is LNHDA and CDR2 SQIVND (reference sequence). CDR3 nucleotide sequence: TGTGCCAGCAACAGGGGGCTGAACACTGAAGCTTTCTTT. It specifies CASNRGLNTEAFF.

Here the CDR3 reads CASSRDSFNQPQHF. DNA for the CDR3: TGTGCCAGTAGTAGGGACAGTTTCAATCAGCCCCAGCATTTT. The chain links TRBV19 to TRBJ1-5; 7 bases align to TRBD1. The CDR3 length is 14 residues. Germline loops: CDR1 LNHDA, CDR2 SQIVND (reference sequence). J was trimmed by 3 bases and V by 4 bases; bases with no gene match: 3.

V gene TRBV6-4 combines with J gene TRBJ1-1, with D perhaps TRBD1 (6 bases). V was trimmed by 4 bases and J by 11 bases, leaving 17 bases between them. The CDR3 extends over 13 amino acids. CDR1 is MRHNA, CDR2 SNTAGT, per germline. The CDR3 nucleotides are TGTGCCAGCAGTGCTACCAGGGGACGGGATGCTTTCTTT. Amino acids: CASSATRGRDAFF.

The chain combines TRBV19 with TRBJ2-5, with TRBD2 as a possible D gene (5 bases). Trimming cost V 8 bases and J 0 bases, with 10 bases left between them. CDR1 is LNHDA and CDR2 is SQIVND in the germline V gene (reference sequence). There are 13 residues in the CDR3. The CDR3 region has the DNA TGTGCCAGTGGGCGGGCTTACCAAGAGACCCAGTACTTC. It codes for CASGRAYQETQYF. The full variable domain, with the rest looked up from reference TRBV19 and TRBJ2-5, is DGGITQSPKYLFRKEGQNVTLSCEQNLNHDAMYWYRQDPGQGLRLIYYSQIVNDFQKGDIAEGYSVSREKKESFPLTVTSAQKNPTAFYLCASGRAYQETQYFGPGTRLLVL.

This clone was observed a handful of times. The chain combines TRBV7-8 with TRBJ1-1; TRBD1 aligns across 10 bases. The CDR3 sequence is 16 residues long. V lost 6 bases, J lost 6 bases, and 13 bases stayed unmatched. Germline-derived CDR1 and CDR2 are SGHVS and FQNEAQ. The CDR3: CASSLIRTGGLAEAFF. The DNA for the CDR3 is TGTGCCAGCAGTTTAATCCGGACAGGGGGGCTTGCTGAAGCTTTCTTT.

This chain connects TRBV20-1 to TRBJ1-2; D is uncertain. The CDR3 covers 11 residues. Germline V lookup: CDR1 DFQATT, CDR2 SNEGSKA (reference sequence). With 2 bases removed from V and 6 bases from J, the gap between germline ends came to 7 bases. CDR3 residues: CSARFRHGYTF. DNA of the CDR3: TGCAGTGCTAGATTTAGGCATGGCTACACCTTC.